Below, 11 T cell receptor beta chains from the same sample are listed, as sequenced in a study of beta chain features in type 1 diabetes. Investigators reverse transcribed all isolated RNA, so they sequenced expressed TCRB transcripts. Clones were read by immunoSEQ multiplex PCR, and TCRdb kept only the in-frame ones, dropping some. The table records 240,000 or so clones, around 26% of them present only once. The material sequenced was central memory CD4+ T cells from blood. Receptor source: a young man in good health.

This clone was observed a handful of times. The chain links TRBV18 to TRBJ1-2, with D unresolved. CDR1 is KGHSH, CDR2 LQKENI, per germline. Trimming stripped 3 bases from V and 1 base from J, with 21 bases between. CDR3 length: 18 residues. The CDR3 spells CASSPPDPANFFNYGYTF. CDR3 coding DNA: TGTGCCAGCTCACCCCCAGACCCAGCGAACTTCTTTAACTATGGCTACACCTTC. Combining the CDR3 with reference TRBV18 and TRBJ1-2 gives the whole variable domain NAGVMQNPRHLVRRRGQEARLRCSPMKGHSHVYWYRQLPEEGLKFMVYLQKENIIDESGMPKERFSAEFPKEGPSILRIQQVVRGDSAAYFCASSPPDPANFFNYGYTFGSGTRLTVV.

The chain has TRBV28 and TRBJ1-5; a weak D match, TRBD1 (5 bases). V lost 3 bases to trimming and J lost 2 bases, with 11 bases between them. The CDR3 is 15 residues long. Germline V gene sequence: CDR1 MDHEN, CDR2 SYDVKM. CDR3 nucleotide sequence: TGTGCCAGCAGTTTTACAGTCAGGGGCAATCAGCCCCAGCATTTT. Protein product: CASSFTVRGNQPQHF. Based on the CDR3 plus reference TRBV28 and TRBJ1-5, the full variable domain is DVKVTQSSRYLVKRTGEKVFLECVQDMDHENMFWYRQDPGLGLRLIYFSYDVKMKEKGDIPEGYSVSREKKERFSLILESASTNQTSMYLCASSFTVRGNQPQHFGDGTRLSIL.

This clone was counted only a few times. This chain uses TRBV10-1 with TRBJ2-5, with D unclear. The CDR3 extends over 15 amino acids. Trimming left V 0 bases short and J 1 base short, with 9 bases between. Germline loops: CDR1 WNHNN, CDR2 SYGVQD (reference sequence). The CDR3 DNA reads TGCGCCAGCAGTGAGTCCGGGTGGCGCCAAGAGACCCAGTACTTC. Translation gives CASSESGWRQETQYF.

The CDR3 coding sequence is TGTGCCTGGAGTCAAGCAGGGCCTAATTCACCCCTCCACTTT. This translates into CAWSQAGPNSPLHF. The J gene is TRBJ1-6, the V gene TRBV30; TRBD1 might be the D (5 bases). From germline, CDR1 is GTSNPN and CDR2 SVGIG (reference sequence). This CDR3 is 14 amino acids long. Deletions cut 2 bases from V and 6 bases from J, with 11 bases between. The variable domain in full, completed from reference TRBV30 and TRBJ1-6, reads SQTIHQWPATLVQPVGSPLSLECTVEGTSNPNLYWYRQAAGRGLQLLFYSVGIGQISSEVPQNLSASRPQDRQFILSSKKLLLSDSGFYLCAWSQAGPNSPLHFGNGTRLTVT.

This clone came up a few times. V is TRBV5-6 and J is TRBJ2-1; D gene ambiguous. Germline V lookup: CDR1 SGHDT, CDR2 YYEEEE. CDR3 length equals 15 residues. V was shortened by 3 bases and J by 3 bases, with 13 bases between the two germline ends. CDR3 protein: CASSSLGGSYNEQFF. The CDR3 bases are TGTGCCAGCAGCTCCCTCGGTGGTAGCTACAATGAGCAGTTCTTC.

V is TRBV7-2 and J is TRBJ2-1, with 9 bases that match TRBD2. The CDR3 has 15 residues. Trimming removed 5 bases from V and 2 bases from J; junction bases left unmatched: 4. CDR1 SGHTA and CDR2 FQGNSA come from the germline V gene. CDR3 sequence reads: CASSRLAATYNEQFF. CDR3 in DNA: TGTGCCAGCAGCAGACTAGCGGCTACCTACAATGAGCAGTTCTTC.

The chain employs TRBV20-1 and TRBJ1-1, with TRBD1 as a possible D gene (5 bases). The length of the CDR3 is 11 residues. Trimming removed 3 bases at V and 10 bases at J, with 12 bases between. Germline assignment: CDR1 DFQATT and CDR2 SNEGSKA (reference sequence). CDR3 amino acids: CSASVSQGAFF. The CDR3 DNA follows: TGCAGTGCTAGTGTATCCCAGGGAGCTTTCTTT.

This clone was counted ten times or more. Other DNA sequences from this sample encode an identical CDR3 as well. CDR3: CASSESNREETQYF. Here the CDR3 DNA reads TGCGCCAGCAGTGAGTCGAACAGGGAAGAGACCCAGTACTTC. The V call is TRBV10-2, the J call TRBJ2-5, with D possibly matching TRBD1 (6 bases). Germline loops: CDR1 WSHSY, CDR2 SAAADI. The CDR3 contains 14 residues. Trimming pared 0 bases from V and 3 bases from J, leaving 8 bases between.

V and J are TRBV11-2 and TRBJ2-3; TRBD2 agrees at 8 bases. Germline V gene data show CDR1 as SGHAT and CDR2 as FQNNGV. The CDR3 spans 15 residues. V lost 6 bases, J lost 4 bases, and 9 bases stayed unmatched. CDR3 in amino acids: CASSLGAGASDTQYF. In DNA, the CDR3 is TGTGCCAGCAGTCTAGGAGCGGGGGCCTCAGATACGCAGTATTTT.

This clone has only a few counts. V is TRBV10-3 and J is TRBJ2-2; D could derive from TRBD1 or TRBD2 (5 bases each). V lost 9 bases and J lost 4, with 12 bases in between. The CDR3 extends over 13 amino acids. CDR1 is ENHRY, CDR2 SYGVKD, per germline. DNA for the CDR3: TGTGCCATTAGCCGGGACCTCACCGGGGAGCTGTTTTTT. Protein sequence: CAISRDLTGELFF.

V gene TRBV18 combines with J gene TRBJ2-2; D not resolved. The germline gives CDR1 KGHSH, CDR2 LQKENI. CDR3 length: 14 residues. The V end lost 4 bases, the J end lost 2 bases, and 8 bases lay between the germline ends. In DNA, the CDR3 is TGTGCCAGCTCACGGCAGAAAAACACCGGGGAGCTGTTTTTT. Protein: CASSRQKNTGELFF.